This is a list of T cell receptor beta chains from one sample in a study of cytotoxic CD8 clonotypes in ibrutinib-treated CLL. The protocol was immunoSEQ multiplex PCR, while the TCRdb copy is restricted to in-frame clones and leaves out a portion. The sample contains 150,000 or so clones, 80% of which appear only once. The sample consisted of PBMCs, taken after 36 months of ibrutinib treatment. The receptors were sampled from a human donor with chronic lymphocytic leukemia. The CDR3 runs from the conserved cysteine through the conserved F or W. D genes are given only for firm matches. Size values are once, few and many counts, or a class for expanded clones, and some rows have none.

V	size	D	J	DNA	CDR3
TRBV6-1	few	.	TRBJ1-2	TGTGCCAGCAGTGAAGTTTGGGCAGGAGATAGCTATGGCTACACCTTC	CASSEVWAGDSYGYTF
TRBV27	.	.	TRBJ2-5	TGTGCCAGCAGTTTAGGGACGTACCAAGAGACCCAGTACTTC	CASSLGTYQETQYF
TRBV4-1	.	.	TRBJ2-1	TGCGCCAGCAGCAGAGGGCTAGTACCCCATTACGAGCGGTTCTTC	CASSRGLVPHYERFF
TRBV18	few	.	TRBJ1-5	TGTGCCAGCTCACCGAAACGACACCCAAGCAATCAGCCCCAGCATTTT	CASSPKRHPSNQPQHF
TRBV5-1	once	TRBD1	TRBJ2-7	TGCGCCAGCAGCTTGACACGTAGCCGGGACAGGGGAGACGAGCAGTACTTC	CASSLTRSRDRGDEQYF
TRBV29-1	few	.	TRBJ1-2	TGCAGCGTTGAAGATCTGAGCTATGGCTACACCTTC	CSVEDLSYGYTF
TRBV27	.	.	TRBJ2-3	TGTGCCAGCAGTTTATCAAGTTTACTTAGGGGGTTAGCGGTACGATCAGATACGCAGTATTTT	CASSLSSLLRGLAVRSDTQYF
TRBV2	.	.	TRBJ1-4	TGTGCCAGCAGGCCCCCGGGAGGTGAAAAACTGTTTTTT	CASRPPGGEKLFF
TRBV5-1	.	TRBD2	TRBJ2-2	TGCGCCAGCAGCCCCGGTGAGCCGGGACTAGCGGGAGGGAAGGACACCGGGGAGCTGTTTTTT	CASSPGEPGLAGGKDTGELFF
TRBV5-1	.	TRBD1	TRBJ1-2	TGCGCCAGCAGCCAGGGACAGGGGGCCGGCTATGGCTACACCTTC	CASSQGQGAGYGYTF
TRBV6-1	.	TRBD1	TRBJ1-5	TGTGCCACTCGACAGGGGAATCAGCCCCAGCATTTT	CATRQGNQPQHF
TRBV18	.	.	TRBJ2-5	TGTGCCAGCTCACTCGGTGGAGGGGGTCAAGAGACCCAGTACTTC	CASSLGGGGQETQYF
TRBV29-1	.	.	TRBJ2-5	TGCAGCGTTGGCAATCTGGAGACCCAGTACTTC	CSVGNLETQYF
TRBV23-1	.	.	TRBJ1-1	TGCGCCAGCAGCCCACTCGAACAGGTCCTGGGTACGTACACTGAAGCTTTCTTT	CASSPLEQVLGTYTEAFF
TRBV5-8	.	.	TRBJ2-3	TGTGCCAGCAGCTTGGCCCCAGGGGCGGGCACAGATACGCAGTATTTT	CASSLAPGAGTDTQYF
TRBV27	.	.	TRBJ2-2	TGTGCCAGCACTCCCCCCGGGGCAGGGGAGCTGTTTTTT	CASTPPGAGELFF
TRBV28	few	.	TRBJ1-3	TGTGCCAGCAGGGGTGGGAGCTCTGGAAACACCATATATTTT	CASRGGSSGNTIYF
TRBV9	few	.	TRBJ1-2	TGTGCCAGCAGCGTCTGGGGAGCCTATGGCTACACCTTC	CASSVWGAYGYTF
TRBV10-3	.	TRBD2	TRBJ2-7	TGTGCCATCAGGCCGGGACTAGCGGGGGGGAACGGTAGCTACGAGCAGTACTTC	CAIRPGLAGGNGSYEQYF
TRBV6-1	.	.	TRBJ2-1	TGTGCCAGCAGTACGGGGCAGGGCGAGTTCTTC	CASSTGQGEFF
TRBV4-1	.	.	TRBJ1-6	TGCGCCAGCAGCCTCAGGGCAGGTGTGAGTCCACCCCTCCACTTT	CASSLRAGVSPPLHF
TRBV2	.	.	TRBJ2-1	TGTGCCAGCAGCCCACCAGGAGGGACAAGCAATGAGCAGTTCTTC	CASSPPGGTSNEQFF
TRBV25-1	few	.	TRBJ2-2	TGTGCCAGCAACCTAGGGGAAGCCGGGGAGCTGTTTTTT	CASNLGEAGELFF
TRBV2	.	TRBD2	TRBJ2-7	TGTGCCAGCAGGATCATAGCTAGCGGGGTTCAGCAGTACTTC	CASRIIASGVQQYF